This T cell receptor (beta chain) originates from a study of control samples from healthy donors and cancer patients. Per the germline V gene, CDR1 is SGHRS and CDR2 is YFSETQ. V gave up 1 base and J gave up 7 bases, with 12 bases separating them. This CDR3 is 13 amino acids long. Clones were sequenced by immunoSEQ multiplex PCR, and TCRdb holds only the in-frame ones, with some missing. The sample has 200,000 to 250,000 clones; 90% to 95% are singletons. V and J are TRBV5-1 and TRBJ2-7; TRBD1 or TRBD2 may be the D gene (5 bases each). Sequencing used blood. The receptor comes from a man aged 50 to 59 in good health. CDR3 coding DNA: TGCGCCAGCAGCTTGTTTGGGGGAAGTGAGCAGTACTTC. Its protein is CASSLFGGSEQYF.